Listed here is a single T cell receptor beta chain. The sample originates from a study of blood T cell repertoires in COVID-19. V was pared by 5 bases and J by 4 bases, with 6 bases of the junction left unmatched. Germline V gene data show CDR1 as SGHTA and CDR2 as FQGNSA. The CDR3 spans 14 residues. Sequencing was performed with immunoSEQ multiplex PCR; in TCRdb, only in-frame clones are kept and a portion is missing. The table records roughly 290,000 clones, roughly 89% of them present only once. Residents of under 25 US areas, aged roughly 18 to 95 years, made up the participants. Sequenced material: PBMCs or T cells enriched from blood (not recorded which). The chain links TRBV7-2 to TRBJ2-7; 9 nucleotides line up with TRBD1. This receptor was identified in a woman between 40 and 50 years old who had recovered from COVID-19. For the CDR3, the DNA is TGTGCCAGCAGCCCAGGGGACAGGGCGTACGAGCAGTACTTC. Translating gives CASSPGDRAYEQYF.